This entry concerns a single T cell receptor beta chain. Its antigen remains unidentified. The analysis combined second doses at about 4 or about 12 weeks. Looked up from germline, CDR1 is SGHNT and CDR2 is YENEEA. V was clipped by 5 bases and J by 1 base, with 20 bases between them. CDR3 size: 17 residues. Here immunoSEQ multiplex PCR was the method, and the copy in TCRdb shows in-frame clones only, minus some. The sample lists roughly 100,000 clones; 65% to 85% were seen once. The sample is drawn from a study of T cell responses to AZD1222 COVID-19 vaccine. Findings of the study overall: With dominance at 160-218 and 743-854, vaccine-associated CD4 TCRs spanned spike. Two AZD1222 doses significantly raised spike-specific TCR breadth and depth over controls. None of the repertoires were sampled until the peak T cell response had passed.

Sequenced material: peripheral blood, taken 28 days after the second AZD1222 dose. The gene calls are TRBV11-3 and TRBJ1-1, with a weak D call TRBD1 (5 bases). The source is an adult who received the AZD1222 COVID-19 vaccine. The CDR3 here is CASSPAGVAGPNTEAFF. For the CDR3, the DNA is TGTGCCAGCAGCCCGGCCGGGGTCGCGGGGCCGAACACTGAAGCTTTCTTT.